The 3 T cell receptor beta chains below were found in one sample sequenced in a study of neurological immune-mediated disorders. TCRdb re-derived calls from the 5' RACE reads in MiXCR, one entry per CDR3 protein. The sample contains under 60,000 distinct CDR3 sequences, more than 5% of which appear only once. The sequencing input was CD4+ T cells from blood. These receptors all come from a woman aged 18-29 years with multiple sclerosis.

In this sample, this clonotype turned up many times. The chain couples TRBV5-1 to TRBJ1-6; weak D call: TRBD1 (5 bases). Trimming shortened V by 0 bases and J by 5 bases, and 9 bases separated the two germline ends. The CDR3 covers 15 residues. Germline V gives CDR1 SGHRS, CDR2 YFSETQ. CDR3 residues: CASSLGGTDNSPLHF. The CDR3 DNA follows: TGCGCCAGCAGCTTGGGGGGGACCGATAATTCACCCCTCCACTTT.

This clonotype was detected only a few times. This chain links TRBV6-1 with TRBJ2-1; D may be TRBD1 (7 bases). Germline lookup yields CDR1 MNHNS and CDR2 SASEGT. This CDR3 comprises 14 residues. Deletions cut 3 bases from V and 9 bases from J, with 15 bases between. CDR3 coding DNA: TGTGCCAGCAGTGACCTGGACAGGCGGGGTGAGCAGTTCTTC. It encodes CASSDLDRRGEQFF.

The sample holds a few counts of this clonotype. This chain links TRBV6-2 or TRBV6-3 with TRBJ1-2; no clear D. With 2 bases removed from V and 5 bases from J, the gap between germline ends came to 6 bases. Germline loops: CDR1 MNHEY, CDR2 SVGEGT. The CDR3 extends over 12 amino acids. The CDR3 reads CASSYRSYGYTF. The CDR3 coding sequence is TGTGCCAGCAGTTACCGCTCTTATGGCTACACCTTC.